This entry features one TCR beta chain sequence. What it binds is not known. The CDR3 has 16 amino acids. Germline V lookup: CDR1 MGHRA, CDR2 YSYEKL. Trimming cost V 0 bases and J 0 bases; bases outside gene matches: 1. The PCR made use of 60 Vbeta and 13 Jbeta primers. Data came from immunoSEQ multiplex PCR; TCRdb stores just in-frame clones and leaves some out. Here the sample spans some 70,000 clones, approximately 84% being singletons. The record originates from a study of cytomegalovirus exposure and HLA in healthy donors. Points from the study as a whole: Some highly shared sequence variants likely arose as a pipeline artifact. What TCR beta sequences reportedly achieved was accurate prediction of HLA-A and HLA-B alleles in most subjects. In a later analysis, 17,000 or so TCR beta sequences were associated with HLA alleles at 0.05 false discovery rate.

The sample taken for sequencing was PBMCs. The gene calls are TRBV4-1 and TRBJ1-5, with 8 bases identical to TRBD1. The sequence was obtained from a woman aged 45-65 years in good health and CMV-seronegative. The CDR3 DNA reads as TGCGCCAGCAGCCAAGAACAGGGGGGTAGCAATCAGCCCCAGCATTTT. This encodes CASSQEQGGSNQPQHF.